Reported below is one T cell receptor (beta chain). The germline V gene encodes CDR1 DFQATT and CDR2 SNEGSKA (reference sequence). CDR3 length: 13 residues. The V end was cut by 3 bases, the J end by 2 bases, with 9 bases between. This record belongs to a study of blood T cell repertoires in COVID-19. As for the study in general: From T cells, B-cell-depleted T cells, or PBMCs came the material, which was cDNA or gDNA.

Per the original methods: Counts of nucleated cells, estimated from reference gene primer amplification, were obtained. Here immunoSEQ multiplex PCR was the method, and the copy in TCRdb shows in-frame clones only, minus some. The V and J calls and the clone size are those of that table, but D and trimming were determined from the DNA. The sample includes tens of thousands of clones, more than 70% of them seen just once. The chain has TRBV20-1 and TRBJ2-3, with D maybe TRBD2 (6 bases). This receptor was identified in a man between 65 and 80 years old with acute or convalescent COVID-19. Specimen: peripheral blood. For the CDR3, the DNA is TGCAGTGCTAGTTCGGGGGACACAGATACGCAGTATTTT. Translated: CSASSGDTDTQYF.